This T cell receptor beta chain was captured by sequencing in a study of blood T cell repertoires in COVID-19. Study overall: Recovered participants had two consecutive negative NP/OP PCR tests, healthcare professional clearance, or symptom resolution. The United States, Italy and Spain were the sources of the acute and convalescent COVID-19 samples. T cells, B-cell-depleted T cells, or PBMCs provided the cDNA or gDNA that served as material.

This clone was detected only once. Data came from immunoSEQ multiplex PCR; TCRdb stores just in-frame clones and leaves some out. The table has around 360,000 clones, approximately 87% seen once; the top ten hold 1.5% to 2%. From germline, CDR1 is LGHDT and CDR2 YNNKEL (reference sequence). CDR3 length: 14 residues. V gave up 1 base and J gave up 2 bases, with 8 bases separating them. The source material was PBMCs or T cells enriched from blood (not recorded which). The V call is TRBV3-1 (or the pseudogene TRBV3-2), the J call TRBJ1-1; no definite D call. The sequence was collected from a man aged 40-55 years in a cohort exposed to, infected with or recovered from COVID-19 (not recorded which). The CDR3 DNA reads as TGTGCCAGCAGCCAAGGAAATGGCAACACTGAAGCTTTCTTT. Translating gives CASSQGNGNTEAFF.